These 24 T cell receptor beta chains originate from one sample sequenced in a study of shared clonotypes between healthy human individuals. Clones were read by immunoSEQ multiplex PCR, and TCRdb kept only the in-frame ones, dropping some. The data show 850,000 to 1,200,000 clones, around 76% seen once. Sample: memory CD4+ T cells sorted from blood. The subset was: CD45RA-negative fraction. The receptors stem from a man between 18 and 35 years old in good health.

The rearrangement links TRBV14 to TRBJ1-6, with D possibly being TRBD1 (5 bases). Trimming removed 4 bases from V and 12 bases from J, with 19 bases in between. Germline lookup yields CDR1 SGHDN and CDR2 FVKESK. This CDR3 has 15 residues. Here the CDR3 DNA reads TGTGCCAGCAGCCGATTCGGGACCGACGTGAGACCCCTCCACTTT. Translating it yields CASSRFGTDVRPLHF.

The V and J genes are TRBV30 and TRBJ2-3; D is unclear. The V end lost 7 bases, the J end lost 5 bases, and 16 bases lay between the germline ends. The germline CDR1 and CDR2 sequences are GTSNPN and SVGIG (reference sequence). This CDR3 is built from 13 residues. CDR3 coding DNA: TGTGCCTCAGTAGGTGTCCCGATAGATACGCAGTATTTT. Translating it yields CASVGVPIDTQYF.

The rearrangement joins TRBV10-3 to TRBJ2-3, with TRBD2 matching 14 bases. J was trimmed by 4 bases and V by 11 bases; bases with no gene match: 5. From germline, CDR1 is ENHRY and CDR2 SYGVKD. The CDR3 length is 14 residues. CDR3 in amino acids: CASGGLAGADTQYF. The DNA for the CDR3 is TGTGCCTCAGGGGGACTAGCGGGAGCAGATACGCAGTATTTT.

The rearrangement links TRBV7-9 to TRBJ1-3; no definite D call. V lost 5 bases to trimming and J lost 4 bases, with 15 bases between them. CDR3 length equals 15 residues. The germline gives CDR1 SEHNR, CDR2 FQNEAQ (reference sequence). This chain's CDR3 is CASSEVKGWGNTIYF. DNA for the CDR3: TGTGCCAGCAGCGAAGTCAAAGGATGGGGAAACACCATATATTTT. Complete variable domain (other parts from reference TRBV7-9 and TRBJ1-3): DTGVSQNPRHKITKRGQNVTFRCDPISEHNRLYWYRQTLGQGPEFLTYFQNEAQLEKSRLLSDRFSAERPKGSFSTLEIQRTEQGDSAMYLCASSEVKGWGNTIYFGEGSWLTVV.

The chain employs TRBV28 and TRBJ2-4; 8 bases map to TRBD1. The V segment lost 3 bases and the J segment 7 bases; nucleotides outside the gene matches: 8. Per the germline V gene, CDR1 is MDHEN and CDR2 is SYDVKM. This CDR3 spans 15 amino acids. The CDR3 is CASSLTGALRNIQYF. The CDR3 bases are TGTGCCAGCAGTTTGACAGGGGCGCTAAGGAACATTCAGTACTTC.

This rearrangement joins TRBV7-2 to TRBJ2-7; possible D gene TRBD2, 6 bases. The V and J ends lost 1 base and 6 bases respectively, with 16 bases between them. Per germline, CDR1 SGHTA and CDR2 FQGNSA. The CDR3 runs 15 residues. The CDR3 nucleotides are TGTGCCAGCAGCTTAGTGCGGGACCCCATTATCGAGCAGTACTTC. Protein product: CASSLVRDPIIEQYF.

This clone has ten or more counts. V usage is TRBV5-4 and J usage is TRBJ1-4; no reliable D call. V was cut by 0 bases and J by 8 bases, with 14 bases left in between. The CDR3 covers 15 residues. CDR1 and CDR2 from the germline V gene are SGHNT and YYREEE (reference sequence). The CDR3 DNA follows: TGTGCCAGCAGCTTGGGCGGAGGGATACGAGAAAAACTGTTTTTT. Protein sequence: CASSLGGGIREKLFF.

The chain uses TRBV6-6 and TRBJ1-6; D unclear. The germline CDR1 and CDR2 sequences are MNHNY and SVGAGI (reference sequence). This CDR3 has 15 residues. The ends were cut back, 2 bases at V and 2 bases at J, with 7 bases in the middle. The CDR3 reads CASSYEGAYNSPLHF. The CDR3 DNA reads as TGTGCCAGCAGTTACGAGGGCGCCTATAATTCACCCCTCCACTTT.

J is TRBJ2-5 and V is TRBV5-6; 10 nucleotides line up with TRBD1. The CDR3 has 14 amino acids. Germline V gene sequence: CDR1 SGHDT, CDR2 YYEEEE. The V segment lost 2 bases and the J segment 4 bases; nucleotides outside the gene matches: 2. CDR3 amino acids: CASSFWTGGETQYF. The DNA of the CDR3 is TGTGCCAGCAGCTTTTGGACAGGGGGAGAGACCCAGTACTTC.

The chain combines TRBV5-6 with TRBJ2-3, with D perhaps matching TRBD1 or TRBD2 (6 bases each). The V and J ends lost 5 bases and 3 bases respectively, with 10 bases between them. Germline V gene sequence: CDR1 SGHDT, CDR2 YYEEEE. The CDR3 is 13 residues long. The CDR3 here is CASSRGDTDTQYF. The CDR3 DNA follows: TGTGCCAGCAGTAGGGGGGATACAGATACGCAGTATTTT.

The V gene is TRBV19, the J gene TRBJ1-2; 7 positions match TRBD1. With 8 bases clipped from V and 8 bases from J, the junction kept 11 bases outside the gene matches. The CDR3 totals 13 residues. Germline CDR1 and CDR2: LNHDA and SQIVND (reference sequence). The CDR3 DNA sequence: TGTGCCAGTGGGCAGACAGGGATCGGCGGCTACACCTTC. Translating it yields CASGQTGIGGYTF.

The chain carries TRBV11-2 and TRBJ1-1, with TRBD1 matching 7 bases. J was trimmed by 0 bases and V by 5 bases; bases with no gene match: 6. Germline V gene sequence: CDR1 SGHAT, CDR2 FQNNGV. The CDR3 is made up of 15 amino acids. Written as DNA, the CDR3 is TGTGCCAGCAGCCTTGGGGACAGAGTGAACACTGAAGCTTTCTTT. Protein sequence: CASSLGDRVNTEAFF.

This chain joins TRBV6-6 and TRBJ1-4; TRBD1 matches at 7 bases. The germline V gene has CDR1 MNHNY and CDR2 SVGAGI (reference sequence). The CDR3 covers 15 residues. The trim removed 4 bases at V and 8 bases at J, leaving 10 bases unmatched. The CDR3, as DNA: TGTGCCAGCAGTTCAAGGGGGCTGGTAGAGGAAAAACTGTTTTTT. It translates to CASSSRGLVEEKLFF.

The chain couples TRBV7-2 to TRBJ1-2, with 11 bases fitting TRBD1. The germline V gene has CDR1 SGHTA and CDR2 FQGNSA. The CDR3 extends over 19 amino acids. The trim removed 4 bases at V and 0 bases at J, leaving 13 bases unmatched. CDR3: CASSSGAGTGGYPNYGYTF. The CDR3 DNA follows: TGTGCCAGCAGCTCTGGGGCCGGGACAGGGGGTTACCCTAACTATGGCTACACCTTC.

The rearrangement links TRBV27 to TRBJ2-7; D is perhaps TRBD1 (5 bases). Between the trimmed V and J ends, which lost 8 bases and 3 bases, there was a span of 20 bases. Germline CDR1 and CDR2: MNHEY and SMNVEV (reference sequence). This CDR3 has 15 residues. CDR3 amino acids: CASDPARTKHYEQYF. The CDR3 DNA reads as TGTGCCAGCGATCCCGCGCGGACAAAACACTACGAGCAGTACTTC.

J is TRBJ2-3 and V is TRBV19; 11 bases match TRBD2. This CDR3 is 16 amino acids long. Germline V gene data show CDR1 as LNHDA and CDR2 as SQIVND (reference sequence). V shed 3 bases, J shed 2 bases, and the junction held 4 bases outside the gene matches. The CDR3 bases are TGTGCCAGTAGTATGACTAGCGGGATTGTCACAGATACGCAGTATTTT. Its translation: CASSMTSGIVTDTQYF. Supplemented by reference TRBV19 and TRBJ2-3, the full variable domain reads DGGITQSPKYLFRKEGQNVTLSCEQNLNHDAMYWYRQDPGQGLRLIYYSQIVNDFQKGDIAEGYSVSREKKESFPLTVTSAQKNPTAFYLCASSMTSGIVTDTQYFGPGTRLTVL.

In this sample, this clone turned up a few times. The rearrangement joins TRBV9 to TRBJ2-5; D is perhaps TRBD2 (6 bases). The CDR3 extends over 14 amino acids. Germline V gene sequence: CDR1 SGDLS, CDR2 YYNGEE. Trimming took 0 bases from V and 5 from J, leaving 11 bases between them. The CDR3, as DNA: TGTGCCAGCAGCGTAGGGCGGGGCTGGGAGACCCAGTACTTC. Its protein product is CASSVGRGWETQYF.

The genes are TRBV5-1 and TRBJ2-7, with 11 bases identical to TRBD2. Germline CDR1 and CDR2: SGHRS and YFSETQ. The V segment lost 4 bases and the J segment 7 bases; nucleotides outside the gene matches: 10. This CDR3 has 15 residues. The DNA of the CDR3 is TGCGCCAGCAGCCCGGACACCGGGACTAGCGGAGAGCAGTACTTC. This gives the protein CASSPDTGTSGEQYF.

The chain has TRBV5-1 and TRBJ2-6; tentative D call: TRBD1 (6 bases). CDR3 length: 17 amino acids. Per germline, CDR1 SGHRS and CDR2 YFSETQ. V gave up 6 bases and J gave up 1 base, with 17 bases separating them. The DNA of the CDR3 is TGCGCCAGCACAGGCCCCTCCGGGACATCTGGGGCCAACGTCCTGACTTTC. This sequence encodes CASTGPSGTSGANVLTF.

The chain joins TRBV10-2 to TRBJ2-5; 10 bases are shared with TRBD1. Germline V lookup: CDR1 WSHSY, CDR2 SAAADI. Trimming removed 11 bases from V and 4 bases from J; junction bases left unmatched: 4. The length of the CDR3 is 12 residues. The CDR3 sequence is CAATGGPETQYF. Written as DNA, the CDR3 is TGCGCCGCGACAGGGGGCCCAGAGACCCAGTACTTC.

The chain uses TRBV6-5 and TRBJ2-5; 7 bases agree with TRBD2. V shed 7 bases and J 7 bases; nucleotides not matched to a gene: 12. The CDR3 runs 14 residues. Germline CDR1 reads MNHEY; CDR2 reads SVGAGI. CDR3 sequence reads: CASTSGGYSRTQYF. The CDR3 region has the DNA TGTGCCAGCACCTCCGGGGGGTACAGCAGGACCCAGTACTTC.

The rearrangement uses TRBV23-1 and TRBJ1-1; TRBD1 aligns across 7 bases. TRBV23-1 falls under the ORF class, with uncertain function. The CDR3 contains 17 residues. V was pared by 2 bases and J by 4 bases, with 13 bases of the junction left unmatched. The CDR3 here is CASSQQEGAPVITEAFF. For the CDR3, the DNA is TGCGCCAGCAGTCAACAGGAGGGGGCGCCTGTTATCACTGAAGCTTTCTTT.

The rearrangement joins TRBV5-1 to TRBJ2-1; no clear D gene. The CDR3 contains 15 residues. CDR1 is SGHRS and CDR2 is YFSETQ in the germline V gene. The V end was cut by 4 bases, the J end by 0 bases, with 11 bases between. The CDR3 spells CASSTQPGSYNEQFF. The CDR3 nucleotides read TGCGCCAGCAGCACACAACCCGGCTCCTACAATGAGCAGTTCTTC.

J is TRBJ1-5 and V is TRBV7-2, with a weak D call TRBD1 (5 bases). The CDR3 consists of 14 residues. The V and J ends lost 4 bases and 3 bases respectively, with 10 bases between them. The germline V gene has CDR1 SGHTA and CDR2 FQGNSA. CDR3 nucleotides: TGTGCCAGCAGCTCTAGACAGACCAATCAGCCCCAGCATTTT. Protein: CASSSRQTNQPQHF.